This entry is about one T cell receptor beta chain. TCRdb reanalysed the 5' RACE reads using MiXCR and keeps one entry per CDR3 protein. The sample has thousands of distinct CDR3 sequences; 59% are singletons. Germline CDR1 is DFQATT and CDR2 is SNEGSKA (reference sequence). CDR3 size: 13 residues. J was trimmed by 4 bases and V by 1 base; bases with no gene match: 3. What was sequenced was tumor-infiltrating memory CD4+ T cells sorted from the breast tumor. Regarding subset: memory CD4+ T cells, CD4+CD45RO+CD25-. V is TRBV20-1 and J is TRBJ2-7, with TRBD1 matching 8 bases. The sequence derives from a female donor with breast cancer. CDR3 nucleotides: TGCAGTGCTAGAGGAGACAGGGGATACGAGCAGTACTTC. Encoded protein: CSARGDRGYEQYF.